The rows below give T cell receptor beta chains drawn from one sample of a study of read filtering for tumor transcriptome and immune sequencing. TCRdb ran MiXCR on the reads and lists one entry per CDR3 protein. The sample has fewer than 35,000 distinct CDR3 sequences, under 20% seen once; the top ten hold roughly 16%. The source material was a population of CD138-negative cells sorted from bone marrow. The receptors derive from a donor over 35 with multiple myeloma. The CDR3 runs from the conserved cysteine through the conserved F or W. The order of the fields is J gene, V gene, clone size, CDR3 protein. Some rows mark clone size as missing; the rest say once, few, many or name a class of expanded clone.

J: TRBJ2-3
V: TRBV5-4
size: few
CDR3: CASSDKTSGTDTQYF

J: TRBJ1-5
V: TRBV28
size: many
CDR3: CASRDYSNQPQHF

J: TRBJ2-1
V: TRBV29-1
size: medium-sized
CDR3: CSVEPRSNEQFF

J: TRBJ2-7
V: TRBV19
size: many
CDR3: CASSLAAPGEQYF

J: TRBJ2-5
V: TRBV3-1
size: NA
CDR3: CASSQGVPGQGETQYF

J: TRBJ2-7
V: TRBV6-5
size: once
CDR3: CASRLEVGSYEQYF

J: TRBJ2-7
V: TRBV20-1
size: NA
CDR3: CSVWGVYERYF

J: TRBJ1-2
V: TRBV27
size: many
CDR3: CASSYQGGDYGYTF

J: TRBJ2-7
V: TRBV7-6
size: NA
CDR3: CASSLKLGTSEQYF

J: TRBJ2-2
V: TRBV9
size: many
CDR3: CASSALAGGTNTGELFF

J: TRBJ2-5
V: TRBV2
size: many
CDR3: CASSATRGTQETQYF

J: TRBJ2-3
V: TRBV11-2
size: few
CDR3: CASSSEPAQSMDTQNF

J: TRBJ2-1
V: TRBV20-1
size: NA
CDR3: CSAPARGPYNDQFF

J: TRBJ2-3
V: TRBV7-9
size: many
CDR3: CASSESKTSTDTQYF

J: TRBJ1-4
V: TRBV14
size: NA
CDR3: CASSQDPAGSSADTQFF

J: TRBJ2-3
V: TRBV4-2
size: many
CDR3: CASSQGLAGGLRTDTQYF

J: TRBJ2-4
V: TRBV12-3/TRBV12-4
size: many
CDR3: CASSPVQGFQNIQYF

J: TRBJ2-2
V: TRBV5-4
size: many
CDR3: CASSPDREGLFF

J: TRBJ2-1
V: TRBV24-1
size: many
CDR3: CATSDLRGDGNEQFF

J: TRBJ2-2
V: TRBV6-4
size: NA
CDR3: CASSEDRGSTGELSF

J: TRBJ2-2
V: TRBV19
size: many
CDR3: CASSMGWFYSMNTGELFF

J: TRBJ2-7
V: TRBV20-1
size: many
CDR3: CSADWTDVTHEQYF

J: TRBJ2-2
V: TRBV2
size: many
CDR3: CASRGGHTGELFF

J: TRBJ2-3
V: TRBV6-4
size: NA
CDR3: CASSDSGGPSTDTQYF

J: TRBJ2-3
V: TRBV20-1
size: many
CDR3: CSARESGTDTQYF

J: TRBJ1-5
V: TRBV6-1
size: few
CDR3: CASSESGVRPQHF

J: TRBJ2-1
V: TRBV7-2
size: many
CDR3: CASLGGWLSNEQFF

J: TRBJ2-6
V: TRBV5-4
size: many
CDR3: CASSRRGGSGANVLTF

J: TRBJ2-2
V: TRBV9
size: many
CDR3: CASSVGAIRTGELFF

J: TRBJ1-5
V: TRBV28
size: many
CDR3: CASRSGTGFQPQHF

J: TRBJ2-1
V: TRBV19
size: many
CDR3: CASSISLFNEQFF

J: TRBJ2-2
V: TRBV20-1
size: many
CDR3: CSARSSTGSTGELFF

J: TRBJ1-5
V: TRBV7-8
size: many
CDR3: CASSLSGTSQPQHF

J: TRBJ1-5
V: TRBV28
size: many
CDR3: CASSLDGQPQHF

J: TRBJ2-7
V: TRBV2
size: many
CDR3: CAISPGAYYEQYF

J: TRBJ2-1
V: TRBV11-1
size: NA
CDR3: CANSSLANEQFF

J: TRBJ2-5
V: TRBV6-1
size: NA
CDR3: CASTVAGRQTQYF

J: TRBJ2-7
V: TRBV6-5
size: many
CDR3: CASIPSGGPTYEQYF

J: TRBJ2-1
V: TRBV3-1
size: medium-sized
CDR3: CASSQAGGSYNEQFF

J: TRBJ2-1
V: TRBV7-9
size: many
CDR3: CASSQGLAGGYNEQFF

J: TRBJ2-3
V: TRBV7-9
size: NA
CDR3: CASSLAVGDTQCF

J: TRBJ2-5
V: TRBV20-1
size: many
CDR3: CSARVRIQETQYF

J: TRBJ2-3
V: TRBV4-1
size: NA
CDR3: CASSQDPPGQGVDTQYF